This TCR beta chain was recovered during a study of blood T cell repertoires in COVID-19. Study-level information: Acute and convalescent COVID-19 samples came from the United States, Italy and Spain.

Germline trimming cut 6 bases from V and 0 bases from J; bases unmatched to any gene: 3. This CDR3 spans 14 amino acids. Per the germline V gene, CDR1 is SGHAT and CDR2 is FQNNGV. How the authors handled the data: For nucleated cells, counts were estimated from reference gene primer amplification. Profiled with immunoSEQ multiplex PCR; TCRdb holds only in-frame clones, not every one. V, J and clone size are taken as reported in that table, and D and trimming were inferred from the DNA itself. The profile covers under 200,000 clones, with approximately 88% appearing a single time and less than 3.5% taken by the ten largest.

This sequence was found in a woman aged 55 to 70 with acute or convalescent COVID-19. Sample: peripheral blood. The chain uses TRBV11-2 and TRBJ1-1; 8 bases align to TRBD1. In DNA, the CDR3 is TGTGCCAGCAGACCAGGGGGCGTGAACACTGAAGCTTTCTTT. This encodes CASRPGGVNTEAFF.